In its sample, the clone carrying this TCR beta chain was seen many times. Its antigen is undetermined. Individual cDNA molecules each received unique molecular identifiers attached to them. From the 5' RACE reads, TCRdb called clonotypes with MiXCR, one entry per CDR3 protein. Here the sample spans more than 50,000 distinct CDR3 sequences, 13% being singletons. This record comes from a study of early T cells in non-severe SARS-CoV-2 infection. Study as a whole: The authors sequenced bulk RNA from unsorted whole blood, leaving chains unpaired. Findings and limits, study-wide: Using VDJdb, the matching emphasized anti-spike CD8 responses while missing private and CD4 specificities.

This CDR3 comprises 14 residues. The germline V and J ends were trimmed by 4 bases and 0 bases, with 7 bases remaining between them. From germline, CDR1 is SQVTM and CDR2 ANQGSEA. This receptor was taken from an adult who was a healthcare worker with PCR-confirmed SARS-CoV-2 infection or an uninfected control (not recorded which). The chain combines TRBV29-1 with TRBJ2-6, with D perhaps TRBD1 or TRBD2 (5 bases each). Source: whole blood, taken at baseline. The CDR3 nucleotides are TGCAGCGTTGGGGGGAGCTCTGGGGCCAACGTCCTGACTTTC. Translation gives CSVGGSSGANVLTF.